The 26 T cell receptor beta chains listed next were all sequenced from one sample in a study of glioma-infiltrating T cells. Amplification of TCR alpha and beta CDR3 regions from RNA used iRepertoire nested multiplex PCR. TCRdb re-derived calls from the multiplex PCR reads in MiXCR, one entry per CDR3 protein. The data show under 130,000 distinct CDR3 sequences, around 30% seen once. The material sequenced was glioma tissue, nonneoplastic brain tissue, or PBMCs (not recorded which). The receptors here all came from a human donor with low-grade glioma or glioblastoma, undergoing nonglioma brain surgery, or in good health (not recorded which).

The CDR3 sequence: CASSSPPAGETQYF. The CDR3 DNA reads as TGTGCCAGCAGCTCCCCGCCCGCCGGAGAGACCCAGTACTTC. The chain links TRBV11-2 to TRBJ2-5; D is unclear. CDR1 SGHAT and CDR2 FQNNGV come from the germline V gene. Trimming took off 4 bases at V and 4 bases at J, with 13 bases between the two ends. This CDR3 has 14 amino acids.

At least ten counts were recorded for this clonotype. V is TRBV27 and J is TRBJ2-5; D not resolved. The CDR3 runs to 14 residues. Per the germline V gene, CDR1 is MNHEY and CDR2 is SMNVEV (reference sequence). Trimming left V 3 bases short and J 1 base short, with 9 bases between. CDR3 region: CASSFRHLQETQYF. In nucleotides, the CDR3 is TGTGCCAGCAGTTTTCGACACCTCCAAGAGACCCAGTACTTC.

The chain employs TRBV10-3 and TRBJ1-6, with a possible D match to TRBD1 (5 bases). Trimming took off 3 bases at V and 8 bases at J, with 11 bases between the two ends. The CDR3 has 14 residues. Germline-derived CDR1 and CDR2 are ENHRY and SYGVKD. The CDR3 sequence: CAISEDGTYSPLHF. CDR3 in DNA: TGTGCCATCAGTGAAGACGGGACGTATTCACCCCTCCACTTT.

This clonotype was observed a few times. For the CDR3, the DNA is TGTGCCAGCAGGATGGACAGGGAAAATGAAAAACTGTTTTTT. Its protein product is CASRMDRENEKLFF. The rearrangement uses TRBV6-4 and TRBJ1-4, with 8 nucleotides matching TRBD1. This CDR3 has 14 amino acids. Per germline, CDR1 MRHNA and CDR2 SNTAGT. V was clipped by 6 bases and J by 5 bases; unmatched bases: 5.

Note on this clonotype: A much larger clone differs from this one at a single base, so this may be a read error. The CDR3 nucleotides are TGTGCCAGTGGTGCCCCAACTAGCACAGATACGCAGTATTTT. This sequence encodes CASGAPTSTDTQYF. J is TRBJ2-3 and V is TRBV19, with D hard to call. V gave up 8 bases and J gave up 0 bases, with 12 bases separating them. The germline V gene encodes CDR1 LNHDA and CDR2 SQIVND (reference sequence). The CDR3 is 14 residues long.

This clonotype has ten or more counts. Here the CDR3 reads CASTGEVGYTF. CDR3 in DNA: TGTGCCAGCACCGGGGAGGTCGGCTACACCTTC. This chain joins TRBV2 and TRBJ1-2; D unresolved. The ends were cut back, 7 bases at V and 8 bases at J, with 11 bases in the middle. Germline CDR1 SNHLY, CDR2 FYNNEI. This CDR3 contains 11 residues.

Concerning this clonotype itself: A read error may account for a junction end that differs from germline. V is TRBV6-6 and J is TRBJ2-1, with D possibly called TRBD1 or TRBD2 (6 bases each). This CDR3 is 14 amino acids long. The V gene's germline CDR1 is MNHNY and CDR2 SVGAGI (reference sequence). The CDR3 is CASSKGGGHNKQFF. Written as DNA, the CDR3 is TGTGCCAGCAGTAAGGGGGGAGGACACAATAAGCAGTTCTTC.

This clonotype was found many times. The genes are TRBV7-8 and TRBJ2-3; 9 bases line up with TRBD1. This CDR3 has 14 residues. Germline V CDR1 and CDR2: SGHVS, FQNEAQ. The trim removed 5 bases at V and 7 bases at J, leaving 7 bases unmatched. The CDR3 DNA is TGTGCCAGCAGCCCGGGACAGGGCTCAAATACGCAGTATTTT. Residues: CASSPGQGSNTQYF.

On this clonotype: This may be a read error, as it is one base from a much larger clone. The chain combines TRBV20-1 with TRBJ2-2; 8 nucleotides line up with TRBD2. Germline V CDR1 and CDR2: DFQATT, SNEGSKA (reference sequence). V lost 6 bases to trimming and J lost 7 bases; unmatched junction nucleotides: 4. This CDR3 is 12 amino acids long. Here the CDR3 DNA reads TGCAGTGCCGGGACTAGTAACGGGGAGCTGTTTTTT. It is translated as CSAGTSNGELFF.

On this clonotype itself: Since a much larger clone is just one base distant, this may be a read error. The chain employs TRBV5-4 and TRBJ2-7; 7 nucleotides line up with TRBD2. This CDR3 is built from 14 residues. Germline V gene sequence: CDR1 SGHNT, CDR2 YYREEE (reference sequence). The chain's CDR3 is CASILVGGSYEQYF. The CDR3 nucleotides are TGTGCCAGCATCTTGGTGGGGGGGAGTTACGAGCAGTACTTC.

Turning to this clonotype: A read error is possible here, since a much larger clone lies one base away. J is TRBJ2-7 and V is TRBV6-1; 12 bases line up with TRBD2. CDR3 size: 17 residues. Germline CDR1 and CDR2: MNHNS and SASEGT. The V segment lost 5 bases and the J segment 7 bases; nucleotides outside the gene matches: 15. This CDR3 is CASSTGSSGGAYNEQYF. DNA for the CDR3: TGTGCCAGCAGTACGGGTTCTAGCGGGGGGGCCTACAATGAGCAGTACTTC.

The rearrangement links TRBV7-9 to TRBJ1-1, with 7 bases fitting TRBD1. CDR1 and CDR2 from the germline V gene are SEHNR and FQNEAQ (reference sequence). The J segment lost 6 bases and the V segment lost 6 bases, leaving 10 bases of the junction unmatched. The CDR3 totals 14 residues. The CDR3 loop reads CASSSDRDLAEAFF. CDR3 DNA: TGTGCCAGCAGTTCCGACAGGGATCTGGCTGAAGCTTTCTTT.

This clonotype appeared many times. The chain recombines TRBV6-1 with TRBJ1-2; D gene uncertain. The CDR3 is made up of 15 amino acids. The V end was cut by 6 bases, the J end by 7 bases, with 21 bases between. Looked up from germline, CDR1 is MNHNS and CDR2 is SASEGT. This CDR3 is CASSPPLPNGRGYTF. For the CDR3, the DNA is TGTGCCAGCAGCCCCCCTCTGCCTAACGGACGTGGCTACACCTTC.

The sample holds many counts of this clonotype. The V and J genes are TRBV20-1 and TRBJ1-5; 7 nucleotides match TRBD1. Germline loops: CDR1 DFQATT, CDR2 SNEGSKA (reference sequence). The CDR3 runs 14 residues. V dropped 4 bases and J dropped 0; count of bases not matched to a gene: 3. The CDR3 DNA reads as TGCAGTGCTATGACAGGGAGTAGCAATCAGCCCCAGCATTTT. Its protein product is CSAMTGSSNQPQHF.

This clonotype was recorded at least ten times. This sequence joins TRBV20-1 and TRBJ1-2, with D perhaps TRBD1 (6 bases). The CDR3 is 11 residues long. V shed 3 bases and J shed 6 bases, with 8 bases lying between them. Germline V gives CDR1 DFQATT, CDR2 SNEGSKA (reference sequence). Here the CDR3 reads CSASYRDGYTF. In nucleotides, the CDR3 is TGCAGTGCTAGCTACAGGGATGGCTACACCTTC.

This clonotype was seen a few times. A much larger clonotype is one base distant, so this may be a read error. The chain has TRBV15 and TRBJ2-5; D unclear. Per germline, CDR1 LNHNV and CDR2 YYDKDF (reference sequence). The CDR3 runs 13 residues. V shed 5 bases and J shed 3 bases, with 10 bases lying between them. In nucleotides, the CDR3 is TGTGCCACCAGCGGGGTCGCGGAAGAGACCCAGTACTTC. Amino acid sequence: CATSGVAEETQYF.

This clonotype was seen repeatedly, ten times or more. For the CDR3, the DNA is TGTGCCAGCAGTTCAGGGGTCTATGGCTACACCTTC. This codes for CASSSGVYGYTF. V usage is TRBV28 and J usage is TRBJ1-2; possibly TRBD1 for D (6 bases). CDR1 MDHEN and CDR2 SYDVKM come from the germline V gene. V lost 4 bases, J lost 4 bases, and 7 bases lay in between. This CDR3 has 12 residues.

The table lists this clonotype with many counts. CDR3 in DNA: TGCAGTGTGATTACCTCCTACAATGAGCAGTTCTTC. Its translation is CSVITSYNEQFF. The chain joins TRBV20-1 to TRBJ2-1, with D uncertain. Trimming left V 7 bases short and J 0 bases short, with 7 bases between. CDR1 is DFQATT, CDR2 SNEGSKA, per germline (reference sequence). The CDR3 sequence is 12 residues long.

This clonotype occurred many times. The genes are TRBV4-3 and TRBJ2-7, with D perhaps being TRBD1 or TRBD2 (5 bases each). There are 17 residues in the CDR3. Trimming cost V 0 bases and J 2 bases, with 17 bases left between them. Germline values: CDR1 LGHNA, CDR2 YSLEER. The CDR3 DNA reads TGCGCCAGCAGCCAAGAGTCCGGGACCTTGGGCACCTACGAGCAGTACTTC. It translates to CASSQESGTLGTYEQYF.

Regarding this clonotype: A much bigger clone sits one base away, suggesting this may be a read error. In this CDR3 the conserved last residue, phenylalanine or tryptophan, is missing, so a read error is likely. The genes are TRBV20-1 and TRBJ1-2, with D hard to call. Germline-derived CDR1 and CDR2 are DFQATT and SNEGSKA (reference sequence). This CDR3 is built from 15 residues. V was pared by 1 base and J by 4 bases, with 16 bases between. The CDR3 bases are TGCAGTGCTAGAGCGTCCCAGGATTACTTCTATGGCTACACCTCC. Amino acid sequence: CSARASQDYFYGYTS.

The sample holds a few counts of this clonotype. CDR3 DNA sequence: TGTGCCAGCAGCGGTAATAGGGGGGCCGAAAAACTGTTTTTT. Residues: CASSGNRGAEKLFF. This chain connects TRBV4-2 to TRBJ1-4, with TRBD1 as a possible D gene (6 bases). The CDR3 runs 14 residues. The V gene's germline CDR1 is LGHNA and CDR2 YNFKEQ. The V end lost 5 bases, the J end lost 8 bases, and 15 bases lay between the germline ends.

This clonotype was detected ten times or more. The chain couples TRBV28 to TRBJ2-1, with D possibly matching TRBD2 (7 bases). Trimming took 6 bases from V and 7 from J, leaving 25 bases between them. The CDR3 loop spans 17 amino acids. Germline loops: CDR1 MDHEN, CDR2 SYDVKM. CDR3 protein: CASRETPGGPGDNEQFF. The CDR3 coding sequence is TGTGCCAGCAGAGAAACACCCGGGGGGCCTGGAGATAATGAGCAGTTCTTC.

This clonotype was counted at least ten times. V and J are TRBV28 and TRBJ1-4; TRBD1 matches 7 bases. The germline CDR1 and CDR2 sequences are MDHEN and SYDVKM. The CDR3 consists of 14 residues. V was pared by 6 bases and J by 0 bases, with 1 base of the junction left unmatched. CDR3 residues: CASSTGATNEKLFF. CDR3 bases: TGTGCCAGCAGCACAGGGGCAACTAATGAAAAACTGTTTTTT.

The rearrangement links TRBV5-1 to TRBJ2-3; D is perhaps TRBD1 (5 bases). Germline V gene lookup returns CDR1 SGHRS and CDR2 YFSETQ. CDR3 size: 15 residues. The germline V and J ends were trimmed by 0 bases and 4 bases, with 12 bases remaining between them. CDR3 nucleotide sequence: TGCGCCAGCAGCTTGGACAGGCCTGCCTCAGATACGCAGTATTTT. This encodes CASSLDRPASDTQYF.

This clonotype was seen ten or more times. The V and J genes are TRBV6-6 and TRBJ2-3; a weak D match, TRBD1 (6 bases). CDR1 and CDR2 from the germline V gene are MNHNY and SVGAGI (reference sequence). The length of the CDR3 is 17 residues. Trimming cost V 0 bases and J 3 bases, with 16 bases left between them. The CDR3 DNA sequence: TGTGCCAGCAGTTACTCGGTGGTTAACAGGGTGACAGATACGCAGTATTTT. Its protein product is CASSYSVVNRVTDTQYF.

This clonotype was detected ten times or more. The CDR3, as DNA: TGTGCCAGTAGTGCTGACAGGGTCCCGGGGCCCCAGCATTTT. This translates into CASSADRVPGPQHF. The V gene is TRBV19, the J gene TRBJ1-5, with 7 bases matching TRBD1. Unmatched junction bases numbered 10, after V lost 5 bases and J lost 9 bases. Germline CDR1 and CDR2: LNHDA and SQIVND (reference sequence). The CDR3 sequence is 14 residues long.